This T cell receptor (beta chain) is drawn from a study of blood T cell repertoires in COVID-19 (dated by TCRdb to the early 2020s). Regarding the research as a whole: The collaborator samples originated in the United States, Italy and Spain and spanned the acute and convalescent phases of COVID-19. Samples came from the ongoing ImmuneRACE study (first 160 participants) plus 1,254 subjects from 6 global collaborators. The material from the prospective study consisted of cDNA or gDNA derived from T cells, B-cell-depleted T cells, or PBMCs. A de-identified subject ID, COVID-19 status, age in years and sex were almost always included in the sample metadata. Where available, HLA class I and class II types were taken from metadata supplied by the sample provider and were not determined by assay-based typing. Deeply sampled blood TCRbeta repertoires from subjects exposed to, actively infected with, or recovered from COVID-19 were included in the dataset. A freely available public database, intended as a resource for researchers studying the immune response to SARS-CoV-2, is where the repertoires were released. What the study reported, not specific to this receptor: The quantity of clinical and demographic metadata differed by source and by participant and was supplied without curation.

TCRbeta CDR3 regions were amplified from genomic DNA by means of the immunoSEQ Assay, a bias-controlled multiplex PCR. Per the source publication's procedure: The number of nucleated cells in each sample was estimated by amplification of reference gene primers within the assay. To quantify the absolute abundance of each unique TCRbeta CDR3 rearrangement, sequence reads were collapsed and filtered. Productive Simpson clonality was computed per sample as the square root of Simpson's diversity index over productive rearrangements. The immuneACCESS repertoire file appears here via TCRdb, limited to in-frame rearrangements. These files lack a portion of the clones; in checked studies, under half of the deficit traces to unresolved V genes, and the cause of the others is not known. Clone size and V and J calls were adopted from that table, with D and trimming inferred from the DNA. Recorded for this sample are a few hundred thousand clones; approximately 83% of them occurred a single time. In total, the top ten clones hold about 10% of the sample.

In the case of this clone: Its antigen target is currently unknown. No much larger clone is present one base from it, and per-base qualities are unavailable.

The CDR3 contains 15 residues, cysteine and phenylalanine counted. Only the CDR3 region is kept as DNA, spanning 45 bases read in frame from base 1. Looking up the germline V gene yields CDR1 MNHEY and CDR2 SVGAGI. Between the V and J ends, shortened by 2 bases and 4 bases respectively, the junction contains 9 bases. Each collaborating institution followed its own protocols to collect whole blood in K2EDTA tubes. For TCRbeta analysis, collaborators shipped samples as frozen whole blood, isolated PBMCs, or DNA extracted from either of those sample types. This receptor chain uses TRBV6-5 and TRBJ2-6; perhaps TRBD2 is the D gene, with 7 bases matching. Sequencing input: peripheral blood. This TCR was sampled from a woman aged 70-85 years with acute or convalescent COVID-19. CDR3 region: CASSYAGAGANVLTF. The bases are TGTGCCAGCAGTTACGCGGGGGCAGGGGCCAACGTCCTGACTTTC.